Below, 15 T cell receptor beta chains from the same sample are listed, as sequenced in a study of metastatic and nonmetastatic thyroid tumors. Before thyroid surgery, none of the patients had received any treatment. Through MiXCR, TCRdb re-clonotyped the PCR reads. Here the sample spans approximately 17,000 clones, 28% being singletons. Sequencing input: tumor tissue. The receptors derive from a female donor with papillary thyroid cancer or a benign thyroid nodule (not recorded which). Some clones in this sample may be carry-over from other donors' samples.

The CDR3 DNA reads as TGCAGTGCTGGGAGAGATCCAGATACGCAGTATTTT. It translates to CSAGRDPDTQYF. This chain joins TRBV20-1 and TRBJ2-3, with D perhaps TRBD2 (5 bases). The CDR3 length is 12 residues. Trimming took 5 bases from V and 4 from J, leaving 10 bases between them. The germline V gene encodes CDR1 DFQATT and CDR2 SNEGSKA (reference sequence).

This clone was counted many times. The rearrangement uses TRBV20-1 and TRBJ2-3; TRBD1 agrees at 9 bases. CDR1 and CDR2 from the germline V gene are DFQATT and SNEGSKA (reference sequence). Losses at the gene ends were 4 bases for V and 5 bases for J; bases not matched to a gene: 7. The CDR3 runs 14 residues. The CDR3 DNA reads TGCAGTGCTACTCGGGACAGGGTTCAAGATACGCAGTATTTT. This codes for CSATRDRVQDTQYF.

This clone was recorded a few times. This chain connects TRBV19 to TRBJ2-7; 7 bases match TRBD1. In germline, CDR1 is LNHDA, CDR2 SQIVND (reference sequence). The CDR3 runs to 15 residues. J was trimmed by 6 bases and V by 6 bases; bases with no gene match: 14. The CDR3 coding sequence is TGTGCCAGTAGCCAATTGACAGGGTCCCATTTCGAGCAGTACTTC. Residues: CASSQLTGSHFEQYF. The full variable domain, its missing parts supplied by reference TRBV19 and TRBJ2-7, is DGGITQSPKYLFRKEGQNVTLSCEQNLNHDAMYWYRQDPGQGLRLIYYSQIVNDFQKGDIAEGYSVSREKKESFPLTVTSAQKNPTAFYLCASSQLTGSHFEQYFGPGTRLTVT.

The CDR3 nucleotides are TGCAGTGCCAGCGGGGTAGTGGATGGCTACACCTTC. This encodes CSASGVVDGYTF. The chain recombines TRBV20-1 with TRBJ1-2; D gene unclear. The ends were cut back, 6 bases at V and 6 bases at J, with 14 bases in the middle. The germline V gene encodes CDR1 DFQATT and CDR2 SNEGSKA (reference sequence). This CDR3 contains 12 residues.

The J gene is TRBJ1-3, the V gene TRBV30, with TRBD1 as a possible D gene (6 bases). Germline CDR1 and CDR2: GTSNPN and SVGIG (reference sequence). This CDR3 comprises 14 residues. The germline V and J ends were trimmed by 2 bases and 10 bases, with 18 bases remaining between them. CDR3 DNA sequence: TGTGCCTGGAGTCGGGACACACTTAGTCTGACCATATATTTT. Encoded protein: CAWSRDTLSLTIYF.

A note on this clone: One end of the junction is discordant with germline, which a read error may explain. CDR3 sequence (DNA): TGCAGTTCTAGAGGTACCACCCGGGACGAGCAGTACTTC. This encodes CSSRGTTRDEQYF. The rearrangement links TRBV20-1 to TRBJ2-7; D gene unclear. The CDR3 has 13 residues. CDR1 is DFQATT, CDR2 SNEGSKA, per germline (reference sequence).

This clone came up many times. CDR3 sequence (DNA): TGCAGTGTGGAGCGGGAGAGGACGCAGTATTTT. It yields the protein CSVERERTQYF. The V and J genes are TRBV20-1 and TRBJ2-3, with TRBD2 identical over 8 bases. The CDR3 runs 11 residues. V was clipped by 7 bases and J by 9 bases; unmatched bases: 6. Germline values: CDR1 DFQATT, CDR2 SNEGSKA (reference sequence).

This rearrangement joins TRBV20-1 to TRBJ2-7; no definite D call. This CDR3 is 12 amino acids long. Germline V gene data show CDR1 as DFQATT and CDR2 as SNEGSKA (reference sequence). The ends were cut back, 1 base at V and 3 bases at J, with 7 bases in the middle. The CDR3 reads CSARVENYEQYF. DNA of the CDR3: TGCAGTGCTAGAGTGGAGAACTACGAGCAGTACTTC.

Worth noting for this clone: Germline and junction disagree at one end, which may indicate a read error. CDR3 sequence: CASSQATSVGGPVGDEQFF. The CDR3, as DNA: TGTGCCAGCAGCCAAGCTACGTCTGTGGGAGGGCCCGTGGGGGATGAACAGTTCTTC. The chain carries TRBV4-2 and TRBJ2-1; 7 bases line up with TRBD2. Germline V gene sequence: CDR1 LGHNA, CDR2 YNFKEQ. The CDR3 consists of 19 residues.

There are a few counts of this clone. This sequence joins TRBV6-9 and TRBJ2-5, with TRBD2 as a possible D gene (6 bases). The germline gives CDR1 MNHGY, CDR2 SVAAGI. V lost 3 bases and J lost 2, with 7 bases in between. The CDR3 runs to 13 residues. CDR3 loop: CASSYREQETQYF. CDR3 DNA: TGTGCCAGCAGTTACCGGGAGCAAGAGACCCAGTACTTC.

This clone was observed at least ten times. The chain has TRBV11-2 and TRBJ2-2, with 10 bases that match TRBD2. CDR3 length: 16 amino acids. From germline, CDR1 is SGHAT and CDR2 FQNNGV. The V gene end was trimmed by 5 bases and the J gene end by 0 bases; junction bases not matched to a gene: 3. The CDR3 loop reads CASSNGLAANTGELFF. In DNA form, the CDR3 reads TGTGCCAGCAGCAACGGACTAGCGGCGAACACCGGGGAGCTGTTTTTT.

In this sample, this clone turned up a few times. The chain recombines TRBV27 with TRBJ1-1, with a weak D call TRBD1 (5 bases). In germline, CDR1 is MNHEY, CDR2 SMNVEV (reference sequence). Between the trimmed V and J ends, which lost 2 bases and 5 bases, there was a span of 12 bases. The CDR3 contains 14 residues. The CDR3 region has the DNA TGTGCCAGCAGTTTAAATTCAGGGAGTACTGAAGCTTTCTTT. Its translation: CASSLNSGSTEAFF.

By share, this clone ranks as medium-sized. The CDR3 reads CAWNPLTGTAISYEQYF. Here the CDR3 DNA reads TGTGCCTGGAATCCGTTGACAGGAACGGCCATCTCCTACGAGCAGTACTTC. The chain links TRBV30 to TRBJ2-7; possible D gene TRBD1, 6 bases. This CDR3 spans 17 amino acids. The V end lost 4 bases, the J end lost 0 bases, and 22 bases lay between the germline ends. Per germline, CDR1 GTSNPN and CDR2 SVGIG (reference sequence).

This clone was seen more than once but under ten times. The V gene is TRBV6-1, the J gene TRBJ2-3; D might be TRBD1 (5 bases). Germline CDR1 reads MNHNS; CDR2 reads SASEGT. Deletions cut 2 bases from V and 4 bases from J, with 19 bases between. The length of the CDR3 is 17 residues. The CDR3 nucleotides read TGTGCCAGCAGTGAATGGGGCTACTTGGGGCGGCCAGATACGCAGTATTTT. This gives the protein CASSEWGYLGRPDTQYF.

This clone was found many times. This rearrangement joins TRBV5-6 to TRBJ2-3; 9 bases match TRBD2. V lost 6 bases to trimming and J lost 3 bases; unmatched junction nucleotides: 5. From germline, CDR1 is SGHDT and CDR2 YYEEEE. The length of the CDR3 is 14 residues. CDR3 bases: TGTGCCAGCACTCTAGGACTAGCGACAGATACGCAGTATTTT. This gives the protein CASTLGLATDTQYF.